These T cell receptor beta chains were read from a single sample in a study of kidney transplant recipient with SARS-CoV-2 infection. Each CDR3 protein is one row after TCRdb ran MiXCR on the reads. The table lists 200,000 to 300,000 distinct CDR3 sequences, more than 25% of them singletons. The sample was a blood sample, taken at baseline and on day 111 from a kidney transplant recipient. The receptors come from a male patient aged 30 to 39 who had COVID-19 and was a kidney transplant recipient. The graft donor may be the source of some T cells. Both conserved end residues are part of each CDR3. A D gene is named only where the DNA matches it firmly. Only part of the rows carry a size: once, few, many, or a class if the clone is expanded.

TRBV7-9	-	many	TRBJ1-4	TGTGCCAGCAGCTCAACCCTTACGACGACCCATGAAAAACTGTTTTTT	CASSSTLTTTHEKLFF
TRBV20-1	TRBD1	-	TRBJ2-2	TGCAGTGCTACCCGACAGGGGGCGAACACCGGGGAGCTGTTTTTT	CSATRQGANTGELFF
TRBV30	-	many	TRBJ1-2	TGTGCCTGGGTTAGTATGCGTTATAGAAAGACCTATGGCTACACCTTC	CAWVSMRYRKTYGYTF
TRBV27	-	-	TRBJ1-2	TGTGCCAGCGGTTTACAGGGACCCTATGGCTACACCTTC	CASGLQGPYGYTF
TRBV28	TRBD1	many	TRBJ2-7	TGTGCCAGCAGTTCGGGTGGACAGGGGGCCTACGAGCAGTACTTC	CASSSGGQGAYEQYF
TRBV12-3/TRBV12-4	-	many	TRBJ2-7	TGTGCCAGCAGTGGTCCTAGCGCGACCTACGAGCAGTACTTC	CASSGPSATYEQYF
TRBV7-6	TRBD2	few	TRBJ2-1	TGTGCCAGCAGCTTAGCTGGGACTAGCGGGGCAAATGAGCAGTTCTTC	CASSLAGTSGANEQFF
TRBV2	-	few	TRBJ2-5	TGTGCCAGCAGTGAAGTGCGGGTCCAAGAGACCCAGTACTTC	CASSEVRVQETQYF
TRBV9	TRBD1	many	TRBJ1-3	TGTGCCAGCAGCCCCCGACAGGGGGCAGTAAACACCATATATTTT	CASSPRQGAVNTIYF
TRBV10-1	-	once	TRBJ1-2	TGCGCCAGCAGTGTGACTTTAAGATCGCGAAAGACCTATGGCCACACCTTC	CASSVTLRSRKTYGHTF
TRBV25-1	-	many	TRBJ2-3	TGTGCCAGCAGTGAAGGGGAGCTCGCGCAGTATTTT	CASSEGELAQYF
TRBV4-3	TRBD2	many	TRBJ2-2	TGCGCCAGCAGCCAAGACCCGACTAGCGACCTCACCGGGGAGCTGTTTTTT	CASSQDPTSDLTGELFF
TRBV30	-	many	TRBJ2-7	TGTGCCTGGAAGGTTGGGGGTCAAGGCGAGCAGTACTTC	CAWKVGGQGEQYF
TRBV6-5	-	many	TRBJ1-2	TGTGCCAGCAGTTTCGGACGCTCTATGCGAAAGACCTATGGCTACACCTTC	CASSFGRSMRKTYGYTF
TRBV5-5	-	many	TRBJ2-7	TGTGCCAGCAGCATTAGGAGCAGCTCCTACGAGCAGTACTTC	CASSIRSSSYEQYF
TRBV5-4	-	many	TRBJ1-2	TGTGCCAGCCGACAGTACGTACCAGGAAAGACCTATGGCTACACCTTC	CASRQYVPGKTYGYTF
TRBV28	TRBD1	many	TRBJ1-5	TGTGCCAGCAGTTTACAGCAGGGGGCCGTTAGGCAGCCCCAGCATTTT	CASSLQQGAVRQPQHF
TRBV6-5	TRBD1	many	TRBJ1-1	TGTGCCAGTCTCAGGGGGCAGATGAACACTGAAGCTTTCTTT	CASLRGQMNTEAFF
TRBV11-3	-	many	TRBJ2-1	TGTGCCAGCAGCTCCCGGGACTTAGGCTCCTACAATGAGCAGTTCTTC	CASSSRDLGSYNEQFF
TRBV6-6	-	many	TRBJ1-4	TGTGCCAGCAGTTCGCACTCCGGGACGGAAAATGAAAAACTGTTTTTT	CASSSHSGTENEKLFF
TRBV30	-	many	TRBJ2-7	TGTGCCTGGAGCGCACCGTACATGCGCTCCTACGAGCAGTACTTC	CAWSAPYMRSYEQYF
TRBV5-8	-	-	TRBJ1-2	TGTGCCAGCTTAATTACTCATCCACGAAAGACCTATGGCTACACCTTC	CASLITHPRKTYGYTF
TRBV20-1	-	many	TRBJ2-3	TGCAGTGCTAGACGCTCCCCCCGAGATACGCAGTATTTT	CSARRSPRDTQYF
TRBV28	-	many	TRBJ2-3	TGTGCCAGCAGTCCCGGGGGCGGAAGTAGAACAGATACGCAGTATTTT	CASSPGGGSRTDTQYF
TRBV20-1	-	-	TRBJ2-1	TGCAGTGCTAGAGAGATTAGCGGCAATGAGCAGCTCTTC	CSAREISGNEQLF
TRBV5-8	-	few	TRBJ2-1	TGTGCCAGCAGCTCCCGGGGAGCGAGAACCCACAATGAGCAGTTCTTC	CASSSRGARTHNEQFF
TRBV25-1	-	-	TRBJ2-1	TGTGCCAGCAGTGAATCGTATGGCGGGGTTCAGTTCTTC	CASSESYGGVQFF
TRBV9	TRBD2	-	TRBJ2-3	TGTGCCAGCAGCGCGCCCCAGGGAGGGACGCAGTATTTT	CASSAPQGGTQYF
TRBV24-1	-	many	TRBJ1-1	TGTGCCACCAGAAGGGGCGATGGGGACACTGAAGCTTTCTTT	CATRRGDGDTEAFF
TRBV5-4	-	many	TRBJ1-2	TGTGCCAGCATAAAAATCGTACCAGGAAAGACCTATGGCTACACCTTC	CASIKIVPGKTYGYTF
TRBV21-1	-	-	TRBJ2-3	TGTGCCAGCAGAACAAAAGTAGCTACAGTCATGCAAGATGCGCAGTATTTT	CASRTKVATVMQDAQYF
TRBV28	TRBD1	-	TRBJ2-2	TGTGCCGGCAGTCCCGCCGACAGGGACACCGGGGAGCTGTTTTTT	CAGSPADRDTGELFF
TRBV19	-	-	TRBJ2-3	TGTGCCAGTAGTATGGAGAGGGCTGCGGATACGCAGTATTTT	CASSMERAADTQYF
TRBV27	-	many	TRBJ1-1	TGTGCCAGCAGTTTATCCCCCACAGGGCGCACTGAAGCTTTCTTT	CASSLSPTGRTEAFF
TRBV6-1	-	many	TRBJ1-2	TGTGCCAGCAGTGAAGGTTTAGGGGCCAACTATGGCTACACCTTC	CASSEGLGANYGYTF